The 20 T cell receptor beta chains presented below share a single source sample, sequenced in a study of T cells in Graves' hyperthyroidism and ophthalmopathy. The CDR3 regions of TCR beta were amplified from RNA transcripts. With the HTBI primer set, the TCR CDR3 went through a first round of RT-PCR. TCRdb recomputed calls from the multiplex PCR reads with MiXCR, one row per CDR3 protein. The sample lists approximately 720,000 distinct CDR3 sequences; about 19% were seen once. Sample: blood. The receptors stem from a woman aged 45-65 years with Graves' hyperthyroidism that later progressed to Graves' ophthalmopathy.

This clonotype came up many times. The gene calls are TRBV20-1 and TRBJ2-5; TRBD2 matches at 7 bases. With V trimmed by 3 bases and J by 1 base, 5 bases remained unmatched. Germline CDR1 and CDR2: DFQATT and SNEGSKA (reference sequence). CDR3 length: 14 residues. In DNA form, the CDR3 reads TGCAGTGCTAGCCTGAGCGGGGCCCAAGAGACCCAGTACTTC. Translation: CSASLSGAQETQYF.

This clonotype was counted between two and nine times. The V gene is TRBV6-1, the J gene TRBJ2-1, with TRBD1 as a possible D gene (5 bases). CDR3 length: 17 residues. Looked up from germline, CDR1 is MNHNS and CDR2 is SASEGT. Trimming took 3 bases from V and 3 from J, leaving 18 bases between them. As DNA, the CDR3 is TGTGCCAGCAGTGAGGACATGTTCGTGACGGGCTACAATGAGCAGTTCTTC. Translation: CASSEDMFVTGYNEQFF.

The chain is built from TRBV20-1 and TRBJ2-3; no definite D call. V lost 0 bases and J 0 bases, leaving 10 bases between the germline ends. The CDR3 consists of 15 residues. Looked up from germline, CDR1 is DFQATT and CDR2 is SNEGSKA (reference sequence). The CDR3 sequence is CSARDFFRSTDTQYF. The CDR3 DNA is TGCAGTGCTAGAGATTTTTTTCGTAGCACAGATACGCAGTATTTT.

This rearrangement joins TRBV6-1 to TRBJ1-1, with a possible D match to TRBD1 (6 bases). The germline gives CDR1 MNHNS, CDR2 SASEGT. The CDR3 contains 12 residues. V lost 8 bases, J lost 4 bases, and 11 bases lay in between. For the CDR3, the DNA is TGTGCCAGCCGGACAGCATCCACTGAAGCTTTCTTT. This sequence encodes CASRTASTEAFF.

The table lists this clonotype with many counts. The chain links TRBV3-1 to TRBJ2-1; the match to TRBD2 covers 12 bases. In germline, CDR1 is LGHDT, CDR2 YNNKEL (reference sequence). J lost 6 bases, V lost 5 bases, and 5 bases had no gene match. This CDR3 comprises 15 residues. The CDR3 sequence: CASSTASGGANEQFF. The CDR3 bases are TGTGCCAGCAGCACCGCTAGCGGGGGGGCCAATGAGCAGTTCTTC.

Concerning this clonotype itself: At one of its ends the junction is not consistent with the germline gene, which may arise from a read error. V and J are TRBV4-1 and TRBJ2-1; D is tentatively TRBD1 or TRBD2 (5 bases each). Germline V gene sequence: CDR1 MGHRA, CDR2 YSYEKL. The CDR3 runs to 15 residues. Here the CDR3 DNA reads TGCGCCAGCAGCCAAGGGGGGATTCCCTACAATGAGCAGTCCTTC. Its translation: CASSQGGIPYNEQSF.

V usage is TRBV6-1 and J usage is TRBJ1-5; unclear D gene. In germline, CDR1 is MNHNS, CDR2 SASEGT. The CDR3 length is 17 residues. V was pared by 9 bases and J by 3 bases, with 24 bases between. CDR3 DNA sequence: TGTGCCAGTGCTTCCGAATGGGCTGGATATACCAATCAGCCCCAGCATTTT. Encoded protein: CASASEWAGYTNQPQHF.

The V gene is TRBV20-1, the J gene TRBJ2-1; TRBD2 aligns across 13 bases. CDR3 length: 17 amino acids. Germline-derived CDR1 and CDR2 are DFQATT and SNEGSKA (reference sequence). The trim removed 3 bases at V and 10 bases at J, leaving 15 bases unmatched. CDR3 sequence (DNA): TGCAGTGCTAGTGACTCCTCCGGACTAGCGGGAGTAAGAGAGCAGTTCTTC. Amino acid sequence: CSASDSSGLAGVREQFF.

The table lists this clonotype with a few counts. This chain connects TRBV5-4 to TRBJ1-1, with D possibly TRBD1 on 5 matching bases. Trimming cost V 3 bases and J 5 bases, with 14 bases left between them. CDR1 and CDR2 (germline): SGHNT, YYREEE (reference sequence). The CDR3 has 14 amino acids. DNA for the CDR3: TGTGCCAGCAGCTACCCGGGGGTAGGGACTGAAGCTTTCTTT. Its protein is CASSYPGVGTEAFF.

As concerns this clonotype: At one boundary the junction diverges from the germline segment, which might be a read error. CDR3 nucleotides: TGCAGCGTTGGCAGGGCCGGTGAAGAACTGTTTTTT. This gives the protein CSVGRAGEELFF. The chain links TRBV29-1 to TRBJ1-4, with D tentatively TRBD1 (5 bases). The CDR3 covers 12 residues. CDR1 is SQVTM, CDR2 ANQGSEA, per germline.

This clonotype showed up many times. The chain links TRBV7-8 to TRBJ1-1; D gene uncertain. Trimming stripped 2 bases from V and 3 bases from J, with 13 bases between. Germline V gene data show CDR1 as SGHVS and CDR2 as FQNEAQ. The CDR3 runs 15 residues. The CDR3 nucleotides are TGTGCCAGCAGCTTAAACGGGAGGAGGTACACTGAAGCTTTCTTT. As protein: CASSLNGRRYTEAFF.

In this sample, this clonotype turned up many times. The chain joins TRBV5-1 to TRBJ1-1; TRBD1 matches at 9 bases. The CDR3 consists of 16 residues. With V trimmed by 1 base and J by 1 base, 5 bases remained unmatched. Germline V gene sequence: CDR1 SGHRS, CDR2 YFSETQ. DNA of the CDR3: TGCGCCAGCAGCTTGTTTTGGACAGGGGAGAACACTGAAGCTTTCTTT. Translated: CASSLFWTGENTEAFF.

This clonotype was counted ten times or more. The chain is built from TRBV18 and TRBJ2-3; D not certain. Trimming cost V 0 bases and J 2 bases, with 12 bases left between them. CDR1 is KGHSH, CDR2 LQKENI, per germline. The CDR3 loop spans 16 amino acids. The CDR3 region is CASSPPGVGNTDTQYF. The CDR3 nucleotides read TGTGCCAGCTCACCACCGGGTGTGGGGAACACAGATACGCAGTATTTT.

In this sample, this clonotype turned up many times. This rearrangement joins TRBV29-1 to TRBJ1-1, with no clear D. Germline CDR1 reads SQVTM; CDR2 reads ANQGSEA. The CDR3 is made up of 13 amino acids. The germline V and J ends were trimmed by 3 bases and 1 base, with 9 bases remaining between them. The CDR3 sequence is CSVEVGTNTEAFF. The CDR3 nucleotides read TGCAGCGTTGAGGTGGGTACGAACACTGAAGCTTTCTTT.

This clonotype was seen many times. The V and J genes are TRBV20-1 and TRBJ2-3, with D possibly TRBD2 on 5 matching bases. CDR3 length: 13 amino acids. Trimming pared 3 bases from V and 4 bases from J, leaving 11 bases between. Germline V gene data show CDR1 as DFQATT and CDR2 as SNEGSKA (reference sequence). The CDR3 coding sequence is TGCAGTGCTAGCGGGGTACGGGCAGATACGCAGTATTTT. Translated, it gives CSASGVRADTQYF.

At least ten counts were recorded for this clonotype. The chain carries TRBV6-1 and TRBJ1-1; TRBD1 is a possible D gene (5 bases). CDR3 size: 12 residues. V gave up 5 bases and J gave up 4 bases, with 8 bases separating them. The germline gives CDR1 MNHNS, CDR2 SASEGT. The CDR3 spells CASSRRGTEAFF. The CDR3 bases are TGTGCCAGCAGTCGGAGGGGCACTGAAGCTTTCTTT.

Many counts were recorded for this clonotype. This rearrangement joins TRBV7-2 to TRBJ2-7, with D perhaps matching TRBD1 (6 bases). CDR1 is SGHTA, CDR2 FQGNSA, per germline. The length of the CDR3 is 14 residues. Trimming shortened V by 5 bases and J by 0 bases, and 11 bases separated the two germline ends. CDR3 nucleotides: TGTGCCAGCAGCCCCAGGGGCACCTCCTACGAGCAGTACTTC. Protein product: CASSPRGTSYEQYF.

Ten or more counts support this clonotype. The V call is TRBV30, the J call TRBJ1-4; no clear D. The CDR3 loop spans 14 amino acids. Germline CDR1 is GTSNPN and CDR2 is SVGIG (reference sequence). Trimming shortened V by 5 bases and J by 3 bases, and 13 bases separated the two germline ends. In DNA, the CDR3 is TGTGCCTGGTCTGCGGGGTGGGCTAATGAAAAACTGTTTTTT. Translating gives CAWSAGWANEKLFF.

This clonotype has more than one count but fewer than ten. The chain combines TRBV20-1 with TRBJ2-7; D is undetermined. From germline, CDR1 is DFQATT and CDR2 SNEGSKA (reference sequence). The CDR3 covers 14 residues. Trimming pared 1 base from V and 3 bases from J, leaving 13 bases between. DNA for the CDR3: TGCAGTGCTAGAGTTACGGCCAAGATCTACGAGCAGTACTTC. Translating it yields CSARVTAKIYEQYF.

This chain connects TRBV10-3 to TRBJ1-1; 7 nucleotides line up with TRBD1. The CDR3 consists of 13 residues. Per germline, CDR1 ENHRY and CDR2 SYGVKD. With V trimmed by 7 bases and J by 1 base, 3 bases remained unmatched. The CDR3 is CAIMRDRNTEAFF. CDR3 coding DNA: TGTGCCATCATGCGGGACAGGAACACTGAAGCTTTCTTT.